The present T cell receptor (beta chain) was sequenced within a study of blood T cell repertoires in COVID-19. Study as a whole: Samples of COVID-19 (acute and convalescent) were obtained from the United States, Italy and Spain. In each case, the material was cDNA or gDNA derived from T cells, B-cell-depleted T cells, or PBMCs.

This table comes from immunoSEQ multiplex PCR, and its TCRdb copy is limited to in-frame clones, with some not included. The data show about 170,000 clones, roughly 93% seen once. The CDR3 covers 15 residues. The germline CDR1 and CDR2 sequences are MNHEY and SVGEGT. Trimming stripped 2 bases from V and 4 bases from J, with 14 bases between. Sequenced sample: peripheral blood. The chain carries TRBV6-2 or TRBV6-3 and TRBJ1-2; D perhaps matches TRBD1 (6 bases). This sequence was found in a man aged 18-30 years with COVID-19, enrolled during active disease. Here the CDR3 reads CASSYDTGMSYGYTF. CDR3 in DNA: TGTGCCAGCAGTTACGATACAGGGATGAGCTATGGCTACACCTTC.